This entry lists 12 T cell receptor beta chains sequenced from one sample in a study of identical twins. TCRdb itself ran the 5' RACE reads through MiXCR, one entry per CDR3 protein. The table records about 570,000 distinct CDR3 sequences, 9% to 10% of them present only once. These data also featured in a second study, about yellow fever vaccine responses in identical twins.

Specimen: PBMCs. These receptors all come from a woman between 18 and 29 years old in good health.

Ten or more counts support this clonotype. The rearrangement joins TRBV28 to TRBJ2-3; 8 bases fit TRBD2. Germline V gives CDR1 MDHEN, CDR2 SYDVKM. The CDR3 is made up of 17 amino acids. Trimming at V came to 4 bases and at J to 2 bases, leaving 11 bases not matched to a gene. In DNA, the CDR3 is TGTGCCAGCAGTTCCGCAACCGGGCGGGGGGACACAGATACGCAGTATTTT. The encoded protein is CASSSATGRGDTDTQYF.

This clonotype has at least ten counts. This chain uses TRBV21-1 with TRBJ2-7. TRBV21-1 corresponds to a pseudogene. The CDR3 covers 11 residues. The CDR3 DNA is TGTGCCAGCGCAAGGGGAAGGGAGCAGTACTTC. This sequence encodes CASARGREQYF.

This clonotype was picked up many times. This chain uses TRBV20-1 with TRBJ2-1, with 10 nucleotides matching TRBD2. Germline CDR1 DFQATT, CDR2 SNEGSKA (reference sequence). J was trimmed by 6 bases and V by 6 bases; bases with no gene match: 14. The CDR3 has 16 amino acids. The CDR3 sequence is CSARLKTSGALNEQFF. Here the CDR3 DNA reads TGCAGTGCCAGACTAAAAACTAGCGGGGCCCTCAATGAGCAGTTCTTC.

This clonotype was detected only a few times. This chain uses TRBV6-1 with TRBJ2-1; a possible D gene is TRBD2 (6 bases). The CDR3 length is 13 residues. Germline V gene sequence: CDR1 MNHNS, CDR2 SASEGT. Trimming removed 7 bases at V and 5 bases at J, with 12 bases between. DNA of the CDR3: TGTGCCAGCATGCTATCGGGGGACAATGAGCAGTTCTTC. This sequence encodes CASMLSGDNEQFF.

This clonotype appeared a few times. The chain is built from TRBV5-1 and TRBJ1-4; 11 bases match TRBD1. The germline gives CDR1 SGHRS, CDR2 YFSETQ. This CDR3 has 14 amino acids. The V gene end was trimmed by 4 bases and the J gene end by 7 bases; junction bases not matched to a gene: 3. This CDR3 reads CASSAGTGGEKLFF. The CDR3 region has the DNA TGCGCCAGCAGCGCCGGGACAGGGGGTGAAAAACTGTTTTTT.

The chain is built from TRBV12-3 or TRBV12-4 and TRBJ2-1; D uncertain. This CDR3 comprises 12 residues. With 6 bases removed from V and 7 bases from J, the gap between germline ends came to 10 bases. The chain's CDR3 is CASSPIMNEQFF. The CDR3 DNA follows: TGTGCCAGCAGCCCGATCATGAATGAGCAGTTCTTC.

This clonotype was recorded many times. The chain employs TRBV12-3 or TRBV12-4 and TRBJ2-2; 10 bases map to TRBD2. CDR3 length equals 17 residues. V lost 5 bases, J lost 5 bases, and 11 bases stayed unmatched. CDR3 amino acids: CASSPPLAGVYTGELFF. The DNA for the CDR3 is TGTGCCAGCAGTCCTCCCCTAGCGGGAGTATATACCGGGGAGCTGTTTTTT.

This clonotype occurred a few times. The J gene is TRBJ2-7, the V gene TRBV4-2, with 8 bases fitting TRBD2. Per germline, CDR1 LGHNA and CDR2 YNFKEQ. The CDR3 has 16 residues. With V trimmed by 2 bases and J by 4 bases, 10 bases remained unmatched. CDR3 DNA: TGTGCCAGCAGCCAACCCGGACTAGCACCAAGTTACGAGCAGTACTTC. It yields the protein CASSQPGLAPSYEQYF.

To note about this clonotype: Given a much more abundant clone one base away, this may be a read error. The CDR3 spells CASSFSTSGPSYDEQFF. In DNA form, the CDR3 reads TGTGCCAGCAGTTTTTCGACTAGCGGGCCCTCCTACGATGAGCAGTTCTTC. This chain links TRBV12-3 or TRBV12-4 with TRBJ2-1; 10 bases map to TRBD2. This CDR3 has 17 amino acids.

The chain recombines TRBV6-5 with TRBJ2-3, with a possible D match to TRBD1 (5 bases). The V and J ends lost 6 bases and 4 bases respectively, with 8 bases between them. The germline V gene encodes CDR1 MNHEY and CDR2 SVGAGI. The CDR3 contains 12 residues. The CDR3: CASRRTSDTQYF. The CDR3, as DNA: TGTGCCAGCAGGAGGACATCAGATACGCAGTATTTT.

Ten or more counts support this clonotype. The CDR3 DNA follows: TGTGCCAGCAGTCAGAGACGCAGCCAAGAGACCCAGTACTTC. Its protein product is CASSQRRSQETQYF. The rearrangement uses TRBV28 and TRBJ2-5, with D hard to call. Germline V gives CDR1 MDHEN, CDR2 SYDVKM. The CDR3 covers 14 residues. Trimming cost V 5 bases and J 1 base, with 11 bases left between them.

In its sample, this clonotype was seen a few times. The chain uses TRBV10-1 and TRBJ2-2; TRBD1 matches at 8 bases. This CDR3 region has 13 residues. Germline V gene sequence: CDR1 WNHNN, CDR2 SYGVQD (reference sequence). V was clipped by 8 bases and J by 4 bases; unmatched bases: 3. CDR3 bases: TGCGCCAGCCAGGGACAGGTCACCGGGGAGCTGTTTTTT. Its protein is CASQGQVTGELFF.